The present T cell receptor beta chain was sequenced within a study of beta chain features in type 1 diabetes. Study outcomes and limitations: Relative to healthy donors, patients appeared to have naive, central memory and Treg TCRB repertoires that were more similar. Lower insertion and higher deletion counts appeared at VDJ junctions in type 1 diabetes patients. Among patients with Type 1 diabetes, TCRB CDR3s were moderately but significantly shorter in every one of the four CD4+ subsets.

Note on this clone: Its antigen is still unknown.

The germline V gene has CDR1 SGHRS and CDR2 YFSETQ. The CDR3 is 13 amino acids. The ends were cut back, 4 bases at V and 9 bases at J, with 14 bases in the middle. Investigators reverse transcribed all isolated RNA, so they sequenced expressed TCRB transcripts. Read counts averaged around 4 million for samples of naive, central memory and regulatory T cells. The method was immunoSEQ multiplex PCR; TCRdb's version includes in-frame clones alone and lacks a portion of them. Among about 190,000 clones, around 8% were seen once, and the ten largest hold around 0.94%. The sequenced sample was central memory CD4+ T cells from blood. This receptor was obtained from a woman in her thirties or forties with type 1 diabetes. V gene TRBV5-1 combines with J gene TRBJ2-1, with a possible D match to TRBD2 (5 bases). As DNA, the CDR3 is TGCGCCAGCAGCCGGAGTCTAGCAGTTGAGCAGTTCTTC. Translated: CASSRSLAVEQFF.